This T cell receptor beta chain was obtained from a study of shared clonotypes between healthy human individuals. Study outcomes and limitations: Investigators collected only blood, and repertoires in tissues likely differ.

Generated by immunoSEQ multiplex PCR, the TCRdb table keeps only in-frame clones and is missing some. The sample includes about 480,000 clones, 60% to 80% of them seen just once. This CDR3 spans 17 amino acids. In germline, CDR1 is SNHLY, CDR2 FYNNEI. V dropped 5 bases and J dropped 5; count of bases not matched to a gene: 14. With regard to this clone: Its specificity is unknown.

The TCR comes from a woman in her thirties or forties in good health. Some clones in this sample may be carry-over from other donors' samples. The source material was PBMCs. The chain is built from TRBV2 and TRBJ2-1, with 8 bases aligning to TRBD2. CDR3: CASSPGASGWGNNEQFF. The CDR3 nucleotides read TGTGCCAGCAGTCCTGGAGCTAGCGGGTGGGGGAACAATGAGCAGTTCTTC.